This T cell receptor (beta chain) was retrieved from a study of T cell responses to AZD1222 COVID-19 vaccine. Assay used: immunoSEQ multiplex PCR; TCRdb lists only in-frame clones, some missing. Of 95,000 to 150,000 clones listed, around nine tenths are singletons. V was shortened by 4 bases and J by 4 bases, with 10 bases between the two germline ends. The CDR3 length is 13 residues. Germline V lookup: CDR1 SNHLY, CDR2 FYNNEI. Details on this clone: The antigen is unknown.

Study results and caveats: Repertoires were sampled only after the peak T cell response.

The chain joins TRBV2 to TRBJ1-1; weak D call: TRBD1 (5 bases). The material sequenced was peripheral blood, taken on day 0 of MenACWY control vaccination. The receptor comes from an adult in good health. The CDR3 reads CASSVGRGTEAFF. In DNA, the CDR3 is TGTGCCAGCAGTGTGGGTAGGGGCACTGAAGCTTTCTTT. The full variable domain, with the rest looked up from reference TRBV2 and TRBJ1-1, is EPEVTQTPSHQVTQMGQEVILRCVPISNHLYFYWYRQILGQKVEFLVSFYNNEISEKSEIFDDQFSVERPDGSNFTLKIRSTKLEDSAMYFCASSVGRGTEAFFGQGTRLTVV.